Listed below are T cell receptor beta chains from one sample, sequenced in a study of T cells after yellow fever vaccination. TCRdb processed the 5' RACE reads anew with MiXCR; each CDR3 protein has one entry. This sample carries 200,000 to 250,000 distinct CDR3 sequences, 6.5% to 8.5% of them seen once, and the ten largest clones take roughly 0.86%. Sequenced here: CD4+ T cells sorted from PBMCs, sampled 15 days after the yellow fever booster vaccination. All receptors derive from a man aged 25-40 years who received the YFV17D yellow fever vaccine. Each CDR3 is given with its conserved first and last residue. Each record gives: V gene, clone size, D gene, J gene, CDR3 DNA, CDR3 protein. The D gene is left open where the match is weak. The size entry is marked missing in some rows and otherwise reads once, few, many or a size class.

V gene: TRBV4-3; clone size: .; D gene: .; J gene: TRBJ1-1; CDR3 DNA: TGCGGCAGCAGCCAAGGGCCGGGAACCTTGAACACTGAAGCTTTCTTT; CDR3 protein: CGSSQGPGTLNTEAFF
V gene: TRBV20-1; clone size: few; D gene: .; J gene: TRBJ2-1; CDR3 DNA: TGCAGTGCTAGGGGGCGGGCCGGGACACTAAATTCCGGAGGTGGGGTTGAGCAGTTCTTC; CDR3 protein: CSARGRAGTLNSGGGVEQFF
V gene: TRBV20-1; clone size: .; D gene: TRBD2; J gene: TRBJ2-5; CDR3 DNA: TGCAGTGCTAGACTAGCGGGAGTTGTTGAGACCCAGTACTTC; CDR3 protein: CSARLAGVVETQYF
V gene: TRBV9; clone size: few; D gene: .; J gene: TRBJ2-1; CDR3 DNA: TGTGCCAGCAGCCCGCTTCCCTCCTACAATGAGCAGTTCTTC; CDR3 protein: CASSPLPSYNEQFF
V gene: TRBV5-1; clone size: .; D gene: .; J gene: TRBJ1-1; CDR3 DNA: TGCGCCAGCAGCCCGGGGGTGGAGACTGAAGCTTTCTTT; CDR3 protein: CASSPGVETEAFF
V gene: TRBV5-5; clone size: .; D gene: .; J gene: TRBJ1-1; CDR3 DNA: TGTGCCAGCAGCAACCGGAACACTGAAGCTTTCTTT; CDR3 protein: CASSNRNTEAFF
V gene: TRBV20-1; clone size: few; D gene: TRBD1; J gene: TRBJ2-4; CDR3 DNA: TGCAGTGCTAGAATACCCCAGGGGGAGGCCAAAAACATTCAGTACTTC; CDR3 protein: CSARIPQGEAKNIQYF
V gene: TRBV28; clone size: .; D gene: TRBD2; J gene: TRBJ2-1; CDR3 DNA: TGTGCCAGCAGTTTAGGGGAGACTAGCGGGGCCTACAATGAGCAGTTCTTC; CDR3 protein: CASSLGETSGAYNEQFF
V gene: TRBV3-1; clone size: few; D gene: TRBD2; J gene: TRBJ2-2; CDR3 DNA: TGTGCCAGCAGCCAAAGCGAGCGGGAGGGCCTCGGCACCGGGGAGCTGTTTTTT; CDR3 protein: CASSQSEREGLGTGELFF
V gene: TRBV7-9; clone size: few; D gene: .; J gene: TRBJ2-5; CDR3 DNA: TGTGCCAGCAGCAGAGGCAGGAAAGAGACCCAGTACTTC; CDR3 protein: CASSRGRKETQYF
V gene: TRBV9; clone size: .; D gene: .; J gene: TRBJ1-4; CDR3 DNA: TGTGCCAGCAGCGTAAACCCCGGCGAAAAACTGTTTTTT; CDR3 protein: CASSVNPGEKLFF
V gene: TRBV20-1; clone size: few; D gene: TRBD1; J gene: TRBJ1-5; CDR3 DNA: TGCAGTGCTAGATCCCGGGACAGACCCAATCAGCCCCAGCATTTT; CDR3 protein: CSARSRDRPNQPQHF
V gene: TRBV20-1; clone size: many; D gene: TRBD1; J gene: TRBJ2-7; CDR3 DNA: TGCAGTGCTAGAGGGACAGGTCCCGCAGGTGGGTCCTACGAGCAGTACTTC; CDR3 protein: CSARGTGPAGGSYEQYF
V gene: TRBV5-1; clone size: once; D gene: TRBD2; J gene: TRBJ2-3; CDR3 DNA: TGCGCCAGCAGCTCGTTCGGTCTCGGGACTAGCGGTTTTAGCACATATACGCAGTATTTT; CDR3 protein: CASSSFGLGTSGFSTYTQYF
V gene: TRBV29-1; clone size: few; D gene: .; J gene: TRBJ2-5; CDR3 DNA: TGCAGCGTCGGGGGCCAGGGACAGTACCAAGAGACCCAGTACTTC; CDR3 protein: CSVGGQGQYQETQYF
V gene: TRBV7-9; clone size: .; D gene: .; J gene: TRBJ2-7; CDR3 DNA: TGTGCCAGCAGCTTAGAATCCGAGCAGTACTTC; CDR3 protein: CASSLESEQYF
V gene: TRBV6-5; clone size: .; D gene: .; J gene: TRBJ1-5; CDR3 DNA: TGTGCCAGCAGACAGGGCAATCAGCCCCAGCATTTT; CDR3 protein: CASRQGNQPQHF
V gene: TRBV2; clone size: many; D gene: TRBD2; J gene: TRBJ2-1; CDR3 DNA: TGTGCCAGCAGTGTTGGTCGGGTAAGGGGACTAGCGGGAGGCCGGGATGAGCAGTTCTTC; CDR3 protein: CASSVGRVRGLAGGRDEQFF
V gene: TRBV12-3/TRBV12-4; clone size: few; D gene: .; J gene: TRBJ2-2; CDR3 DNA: TGTGCCAGCAGTTTAGCGCACGGGGTGAACACCGGGGAGCTGTTTTTT; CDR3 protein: CASSLAHGVNTGELFF
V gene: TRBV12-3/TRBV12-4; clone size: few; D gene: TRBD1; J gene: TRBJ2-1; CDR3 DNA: TGTGCCAGCAGCCTACAGGGGGGATTCAATGAGCAGTTCTTC; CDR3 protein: CASSLQGGFNEQFF
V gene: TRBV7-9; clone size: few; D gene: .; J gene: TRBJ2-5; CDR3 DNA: TGTGCCAGCAGCTTAGTCTCGGACCCGTACTTC; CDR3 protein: CASSLVSDPYF
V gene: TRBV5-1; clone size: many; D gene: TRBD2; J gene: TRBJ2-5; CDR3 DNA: TGCGCCAGCAGCTTGGTGCCGATACTAGCGGGACCACAAGAGACCCAGTACTTC; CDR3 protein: CASSLVPILAGPQETQYF